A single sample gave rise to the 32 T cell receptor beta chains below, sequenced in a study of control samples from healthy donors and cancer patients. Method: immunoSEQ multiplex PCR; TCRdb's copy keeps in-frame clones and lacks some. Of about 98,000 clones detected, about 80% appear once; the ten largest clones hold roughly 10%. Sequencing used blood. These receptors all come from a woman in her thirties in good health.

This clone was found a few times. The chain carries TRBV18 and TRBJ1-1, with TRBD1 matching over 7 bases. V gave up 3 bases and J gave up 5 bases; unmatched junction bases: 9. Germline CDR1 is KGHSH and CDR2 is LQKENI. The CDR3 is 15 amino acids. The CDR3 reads CASSPLRQGETEAFF. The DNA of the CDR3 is TGTGCCAGCTCACCCCTCCGACAGGGTGAGACTGAAGCTTTCTTT.

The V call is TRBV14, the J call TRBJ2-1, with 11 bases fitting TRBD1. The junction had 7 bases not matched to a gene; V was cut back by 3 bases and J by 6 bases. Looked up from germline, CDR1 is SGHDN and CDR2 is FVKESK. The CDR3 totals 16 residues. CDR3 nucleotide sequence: TGTGCCAGCAGCCACCTCGGACAGGGGGCGGGCAATGAGCAGTTCTTC. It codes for CASSHLGQGAGNEQFF.

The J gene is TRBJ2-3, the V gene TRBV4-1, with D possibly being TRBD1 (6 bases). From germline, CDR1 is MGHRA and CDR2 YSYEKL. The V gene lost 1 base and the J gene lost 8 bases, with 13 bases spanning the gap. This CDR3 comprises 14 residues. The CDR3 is CASSQGETGLTQYF. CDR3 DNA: TGCGCCAGCAGCCAAGGAGAGACAGGACTTACGCAGTATTTT.

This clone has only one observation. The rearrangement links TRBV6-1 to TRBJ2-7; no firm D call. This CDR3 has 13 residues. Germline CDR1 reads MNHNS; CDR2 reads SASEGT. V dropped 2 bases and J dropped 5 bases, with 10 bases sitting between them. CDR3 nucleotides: TGTGCCAGCAGTGAACGGATGCGCCACGAGCAGTACTTC. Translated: CASSERMRHEQYF.

CDR3 sequence (DNA): TGTGCCAGCAGCTTGTCTCCGACAGGACCCTACGAGCAGTACTTC. Its translation is CASSLSPTGPYEQYF. This sequence joins TRBV5-6 and TRBJ2-7, with D perhaps matching TRBD1 (6 bases). Germline loops: CDR1 SGHDT, CDR2 YYEEEE. This CDR3 contains 15 residues. V was clipped by 1 base and J by 2 bases, with 13 bases between them.

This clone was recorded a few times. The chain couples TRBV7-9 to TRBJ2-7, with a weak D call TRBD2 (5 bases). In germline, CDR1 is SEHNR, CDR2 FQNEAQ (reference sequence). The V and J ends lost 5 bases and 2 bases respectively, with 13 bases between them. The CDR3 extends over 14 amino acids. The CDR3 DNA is TGTGCCAGCAGCGGACTCCCGGGGACCTACGAGCAGTACTTC. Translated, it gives CASSGLPGTYEQYF.

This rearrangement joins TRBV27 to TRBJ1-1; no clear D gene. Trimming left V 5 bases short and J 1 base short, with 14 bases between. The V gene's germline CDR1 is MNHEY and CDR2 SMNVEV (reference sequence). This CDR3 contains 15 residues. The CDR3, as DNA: TGTGCCAGCAGTCCCCTCCGGGCTCAGAACACTGAAGCTTTCTTT. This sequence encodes CASSPLRAQNTEAFF.

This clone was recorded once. This CDR3 is CASSRTGQGKNLNTEAFF. CDR3 DNA: TGTGCCAGCAGCAGAACTGGACAGGGTAAAAATTTGAACACTGAAGCTTTCTTT. The chain carries TRBV7-2 and TRBJ1-1, with 8 bases fitting TRBD1. CDR3 length equals 18 residues. Germline V lookup: CDR1 SGHTA, CDR2 FQGNSA. After removal of 5 bases from V and 0 bases from J, the junction contained 14 bases not matched to a gene.

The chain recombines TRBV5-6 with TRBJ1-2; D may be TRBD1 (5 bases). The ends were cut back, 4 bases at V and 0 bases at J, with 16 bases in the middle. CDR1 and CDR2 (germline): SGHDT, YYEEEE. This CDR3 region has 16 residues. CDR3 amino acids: CASSTRRDGANYGYTF. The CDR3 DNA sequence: TGTGCCAGCAGCACCCGACGGGACGGAGCTAACTATGGCTACACCTTC.

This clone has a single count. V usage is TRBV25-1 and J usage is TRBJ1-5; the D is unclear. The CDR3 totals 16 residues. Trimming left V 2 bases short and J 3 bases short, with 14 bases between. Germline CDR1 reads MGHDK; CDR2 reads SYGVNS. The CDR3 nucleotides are TGTGCCAGCAGTGAAACACCGGGGAGGGACAATCAGCCCCAGCATTTT. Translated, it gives CASSETPGRDNQPQHF.

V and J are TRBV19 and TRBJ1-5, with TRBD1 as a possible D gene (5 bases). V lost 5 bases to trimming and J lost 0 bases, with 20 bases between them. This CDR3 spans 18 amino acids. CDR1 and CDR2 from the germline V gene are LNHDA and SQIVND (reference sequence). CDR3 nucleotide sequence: TGTGCCAGTAGTTACCGACCTACAGGAGGAATTAGCAATCAGCCCCAGCATTTT. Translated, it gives CASSYRPTGGISNQPQHF.

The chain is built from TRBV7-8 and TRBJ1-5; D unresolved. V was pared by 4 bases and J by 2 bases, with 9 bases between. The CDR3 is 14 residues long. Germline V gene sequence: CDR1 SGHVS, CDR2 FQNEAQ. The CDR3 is CASSSGGGNQPQHF. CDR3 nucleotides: TGTGCCAGCAGCTCAGGAGGTGGCAATCAGCCCCAGCATTTT.

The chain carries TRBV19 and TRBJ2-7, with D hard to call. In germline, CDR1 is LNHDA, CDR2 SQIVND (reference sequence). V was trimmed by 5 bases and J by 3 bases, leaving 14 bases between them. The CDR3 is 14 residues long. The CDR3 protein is CASSPKGWRYEQYF. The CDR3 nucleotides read TGTGCCAGTAGTCCCAAAGGGTGGCGCTACGAGCAGTACTTC.

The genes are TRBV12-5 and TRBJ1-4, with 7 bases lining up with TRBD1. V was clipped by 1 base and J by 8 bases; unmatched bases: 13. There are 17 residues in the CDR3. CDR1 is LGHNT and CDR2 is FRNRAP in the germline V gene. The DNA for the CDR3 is TGTGCTAGTGGTTTGGCACCCAAGACAGGGTTGAACGAAAAACTGTTTTTT. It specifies CASGLAPKTGLNEKLFF.

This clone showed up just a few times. The CDR3 coding sequence is TGTGCCAGCAGCTTAAAAGTGACCCAGCCCCAGCATTTT. Residues: CASSLKVTQPQHF. The chain recombines TRBV7-2 with TRBJ1-5; D gene uncertain. Deletions cut 2 bases from V and 7 bases from J, with 9 bases between. Germline CDR1 and CDR2: SGHTA and FQGNSA. This CDR3 is built from 13 residues. Drawing the rest from reference TRBV7-2 and TRBJ1-5, the complete variable domain is GAGVSQSPSNKVTEKGKDVELRCDPISGHTALYWYRQSLGQGLEFLIYFQGNSAPDKSGLPSDRFSAERTGGSVSTLTIQRTQQEDSAVYLCASSLKVTQPQHFGDGTRLSIL.

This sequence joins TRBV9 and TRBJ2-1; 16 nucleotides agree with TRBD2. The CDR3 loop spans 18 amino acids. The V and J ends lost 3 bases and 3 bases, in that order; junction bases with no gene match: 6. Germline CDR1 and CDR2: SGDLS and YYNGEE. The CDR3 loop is CASSATGTSGGVYNEQFF. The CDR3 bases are TGTGCCAGCAGCGCGACCGGGACTAGCGGGGGGGTCTACAATGAGCAGTTCTTC.

CDR3 DNA: TGTGCCAGCAGTGAAATTGGGACAGGGAACACCGGGGAGCTGTTTTTT. Translating it yields CASSEIGTGNTGELFF. V usage is TRBV25-1 and J usage is TRBJ2-2, with 8 bases matching TRBD1. CDR1 is MGHDK and CDR2 is SYGVNS in the germline V gene. This CDR3 is built from 16 residues. After removal of 2 bases from V and 1 base from J, the junction contained 3 bases not matched to a gene.

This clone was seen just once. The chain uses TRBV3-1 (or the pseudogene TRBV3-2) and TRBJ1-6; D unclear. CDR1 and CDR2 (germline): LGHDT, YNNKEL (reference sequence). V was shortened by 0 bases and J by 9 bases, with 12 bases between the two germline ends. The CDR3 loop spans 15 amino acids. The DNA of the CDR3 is TGTGCCAGCAGCCAAGATCTATCTTGGGGTTCACCCCTCCACTTT. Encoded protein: CASSQDLSWGSPLHF.

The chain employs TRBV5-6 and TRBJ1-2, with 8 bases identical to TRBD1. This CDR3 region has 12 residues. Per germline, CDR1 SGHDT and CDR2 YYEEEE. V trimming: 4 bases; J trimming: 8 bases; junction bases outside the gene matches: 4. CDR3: CASSGTGRGYTF. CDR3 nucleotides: TGTGCCAGCAGCGGGACAGGAAGGGGCTACACCTTC.

Written as DNA, the CDR3 is TGTGCCAGCAGTACCCATACGGGAAACTATGGCTACACCTTC. Translated, it gives CASSTHTGNYGYTF. The gene calls are TRBV6-5 and TRBJ1-2, with D unclear. Germline lookup yields CDR1 MNHEY and CDR2 SVGAGI. Trimming took off 5 bases at V and 2 bases at J, with 12 bases between the two ends. The CDR3 covers 14 residues.

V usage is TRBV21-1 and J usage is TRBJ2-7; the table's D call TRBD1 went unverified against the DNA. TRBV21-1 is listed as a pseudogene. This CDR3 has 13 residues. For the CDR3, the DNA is TGTGCCAGCAGCAAAGACAACTCCTACGAGCAGTACTTC. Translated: CASSKDNSYEQYF.

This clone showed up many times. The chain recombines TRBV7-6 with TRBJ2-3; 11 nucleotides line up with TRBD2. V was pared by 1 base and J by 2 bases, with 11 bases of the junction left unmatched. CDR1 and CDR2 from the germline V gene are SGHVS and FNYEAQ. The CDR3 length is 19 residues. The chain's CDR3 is CASSLGSSSSGGLTDTQYF. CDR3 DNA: TGTGCCAGCAGCTTAGGGTCATCCTCTAGCGGGGGGCTCACAGATACGCAGTATTTT.

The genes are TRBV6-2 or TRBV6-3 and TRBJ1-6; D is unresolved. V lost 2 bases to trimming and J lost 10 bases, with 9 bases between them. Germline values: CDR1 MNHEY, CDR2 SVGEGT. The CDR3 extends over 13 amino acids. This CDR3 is CASSYGIRSPLHF. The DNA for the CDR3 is TGTGCCAGCAGTTACGGAATTCGATCACCCCTCCACTTT.

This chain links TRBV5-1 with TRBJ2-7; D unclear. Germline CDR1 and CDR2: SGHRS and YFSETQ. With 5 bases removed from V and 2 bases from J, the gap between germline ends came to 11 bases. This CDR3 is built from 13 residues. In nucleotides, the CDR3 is TGCGCCAGCAGAAGGACGGCAGCCTACGAGCAGTACTTC. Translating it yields CASRRTAAYEQYF.

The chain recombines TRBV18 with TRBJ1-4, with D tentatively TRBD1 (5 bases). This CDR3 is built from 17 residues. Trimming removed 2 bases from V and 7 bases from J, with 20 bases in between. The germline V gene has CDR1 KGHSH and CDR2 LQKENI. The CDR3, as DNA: TGTGCCAGCTCACCAAGGATGAGGGGCCTAACAGGTGAAAAACTGTTTTTT. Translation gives CASSPRMRGLTGEKLFF.

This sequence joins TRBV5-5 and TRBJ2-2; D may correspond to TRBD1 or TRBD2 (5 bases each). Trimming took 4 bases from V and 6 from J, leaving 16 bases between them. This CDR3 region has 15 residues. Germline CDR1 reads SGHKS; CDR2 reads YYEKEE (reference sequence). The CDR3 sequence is CASSRVGGDAGELFF. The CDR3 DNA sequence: TGTGCCAGCAGCCGGGTTGGGGGAGACGCCGGGGAGCTGTTTTTT.

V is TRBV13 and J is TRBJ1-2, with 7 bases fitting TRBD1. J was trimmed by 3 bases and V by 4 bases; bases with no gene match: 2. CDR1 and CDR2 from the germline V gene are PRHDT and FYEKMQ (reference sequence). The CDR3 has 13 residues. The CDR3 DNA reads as TGTGCCAGCAGCTCCGGGACAGACTATGGCTACACCTTC. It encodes CASSSGTDYGYTF.

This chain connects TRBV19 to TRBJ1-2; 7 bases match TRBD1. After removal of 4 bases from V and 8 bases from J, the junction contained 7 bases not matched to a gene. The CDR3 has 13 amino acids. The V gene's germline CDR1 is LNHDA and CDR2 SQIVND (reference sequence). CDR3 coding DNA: TGTGCCAGTAGTACCCGGGACAGCCGGGGCTACACCTTC. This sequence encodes CASSTRDSRGYTF.

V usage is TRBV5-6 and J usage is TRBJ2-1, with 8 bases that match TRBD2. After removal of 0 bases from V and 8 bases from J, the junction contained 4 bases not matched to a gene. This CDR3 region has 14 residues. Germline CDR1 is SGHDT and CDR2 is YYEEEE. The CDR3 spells CASSLAGGPHEQFF. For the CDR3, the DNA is TGTGCCAGCAGCTTGGCGGGGGGGCCTCATGAGCAGTTCTTC.

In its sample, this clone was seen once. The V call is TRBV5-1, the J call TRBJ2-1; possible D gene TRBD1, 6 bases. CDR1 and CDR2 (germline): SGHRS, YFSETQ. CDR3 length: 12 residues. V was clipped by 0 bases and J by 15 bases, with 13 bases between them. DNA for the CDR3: TGCGCCAGCAGCTTGGACAGGGTGTCGTCGTTCTTC. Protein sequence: CASSLDRVSSFF.

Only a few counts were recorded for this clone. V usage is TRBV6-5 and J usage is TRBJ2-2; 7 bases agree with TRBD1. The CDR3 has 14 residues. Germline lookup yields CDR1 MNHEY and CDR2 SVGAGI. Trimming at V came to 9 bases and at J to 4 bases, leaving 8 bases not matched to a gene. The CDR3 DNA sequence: TGTGCCAGTCAACAGGGGCCCAGCACCGGGGAGCTGTTTTTT. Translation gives CASQQGPSTGELFF.

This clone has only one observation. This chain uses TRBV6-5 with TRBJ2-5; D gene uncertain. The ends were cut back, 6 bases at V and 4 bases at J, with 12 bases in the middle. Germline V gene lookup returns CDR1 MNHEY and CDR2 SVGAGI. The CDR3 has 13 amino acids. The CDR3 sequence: CASRSGLVETQYF. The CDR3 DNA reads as TGTGCCAGCAGGAGTGGCTTAGTAGAGACCCAGTACTTC.